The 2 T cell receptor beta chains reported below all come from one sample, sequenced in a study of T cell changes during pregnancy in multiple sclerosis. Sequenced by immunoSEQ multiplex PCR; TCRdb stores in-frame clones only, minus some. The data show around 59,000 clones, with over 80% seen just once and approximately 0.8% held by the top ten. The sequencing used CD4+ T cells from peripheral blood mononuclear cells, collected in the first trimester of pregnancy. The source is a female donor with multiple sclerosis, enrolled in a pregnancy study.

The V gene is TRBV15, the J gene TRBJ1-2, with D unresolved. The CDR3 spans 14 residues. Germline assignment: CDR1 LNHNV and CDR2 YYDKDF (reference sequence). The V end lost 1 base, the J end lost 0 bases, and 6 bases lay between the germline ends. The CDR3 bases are TGTGCCACCAGCAGAGCAGTCGCTAACTATGGCTACACCTTC. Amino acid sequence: CATSRAVANYGYTF.

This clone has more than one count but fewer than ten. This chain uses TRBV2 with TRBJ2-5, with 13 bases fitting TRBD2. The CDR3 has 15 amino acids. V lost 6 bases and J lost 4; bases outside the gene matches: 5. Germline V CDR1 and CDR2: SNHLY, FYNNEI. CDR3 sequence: CASRARTSGGETQYF. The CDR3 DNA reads TGTGCCAGCAGAGCCCGGACTAGCGGGGGAGAGACCCAGTACTTC.